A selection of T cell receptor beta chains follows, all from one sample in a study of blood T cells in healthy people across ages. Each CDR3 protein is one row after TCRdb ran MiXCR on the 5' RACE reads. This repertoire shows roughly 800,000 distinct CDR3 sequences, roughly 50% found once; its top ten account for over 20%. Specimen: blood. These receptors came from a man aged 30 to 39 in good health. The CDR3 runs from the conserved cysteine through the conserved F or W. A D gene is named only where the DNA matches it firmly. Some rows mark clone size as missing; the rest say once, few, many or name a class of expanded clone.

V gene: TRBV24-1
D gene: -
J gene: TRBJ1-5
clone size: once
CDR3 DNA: TGTGCCACCAGTCAGTCGTCTGCTGCGCCCCAGCATTTT
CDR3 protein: CATSQSSAAPQHF

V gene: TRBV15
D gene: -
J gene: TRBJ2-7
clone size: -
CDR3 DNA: TGTGCCACCAGCAGTCCCGCGGGACCCTACGAGCAGTACTTC
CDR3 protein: CATSSPAGPYEQYF

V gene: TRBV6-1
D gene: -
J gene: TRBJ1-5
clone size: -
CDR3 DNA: TGTGCCAGCAGTGATACCCAGGGTATCGGCAATCAGCCCCAGCATTTT
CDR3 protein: CASSDTQGIGNQPQHF

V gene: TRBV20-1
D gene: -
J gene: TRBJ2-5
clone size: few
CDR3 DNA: TGCAGTGAAAACGGACAGACGAAAGAGACCCAGTACTTC
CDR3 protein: CSENGQTKETQYF

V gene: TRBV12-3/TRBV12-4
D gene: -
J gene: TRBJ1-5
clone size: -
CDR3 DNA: TGTGCCAGCAGTTTAGCGCTGACCAATCAGCCCCAGCATTTT
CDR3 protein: CASSLALTNQPQHF

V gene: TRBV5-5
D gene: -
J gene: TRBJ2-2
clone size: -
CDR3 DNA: TGTGCCAGCAGCTCGGAACCAGGGGTCATCATCACCGGGGAGCTGTTTTTT
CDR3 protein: CASSSEPGVIITGELFF

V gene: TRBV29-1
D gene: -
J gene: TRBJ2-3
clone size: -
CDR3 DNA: TGCAGCTTCGAGGGGTGGGCAGATACGCAGTATTTT
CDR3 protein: CSFEGWADTQYF

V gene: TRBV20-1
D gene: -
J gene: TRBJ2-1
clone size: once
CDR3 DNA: TGCAGCGTGCGTGTAGGGGCCAATGAGCAGTTCTTC
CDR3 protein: CSVRVGANEQFF

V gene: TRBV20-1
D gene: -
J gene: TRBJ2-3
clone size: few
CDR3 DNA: TGCAGTGCTCCTCGTGACAGCCGGTTGGAGGATACGCAGTATTTT
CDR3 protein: CSAPRDSRLEDTQYF

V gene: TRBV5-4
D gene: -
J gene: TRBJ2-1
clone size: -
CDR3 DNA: TGTGCCAGCAGCTTGGACTCGGCTGAGCAGTTCTTC
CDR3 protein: CASSLDSAEQFF

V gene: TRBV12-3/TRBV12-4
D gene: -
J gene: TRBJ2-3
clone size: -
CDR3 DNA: TGTGCCAGCAGTATAGGTAGTGAGGATACGCAGTATTTT
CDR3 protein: CASSIGSEDTQYF

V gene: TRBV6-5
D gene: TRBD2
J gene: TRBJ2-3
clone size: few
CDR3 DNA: TGTGCCAGCAGTTTCCTGACTAGCGGGCGTACAGATACGCAGTATTTT
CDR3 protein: CASSFLTSGRTDTQYF

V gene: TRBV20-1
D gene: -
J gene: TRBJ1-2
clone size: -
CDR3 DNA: TGCAGTGCTACCGGGGGAAGTAACTATGGCTACACCTTC
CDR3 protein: CSATGGSNYGYTF

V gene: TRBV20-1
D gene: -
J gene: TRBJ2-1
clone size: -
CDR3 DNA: TGCAGTGCCAAAACGCCGGGACCCCATTACGACAATGAGCAGTTCTTC
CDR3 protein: CSAKTPGPHYDNEQFF

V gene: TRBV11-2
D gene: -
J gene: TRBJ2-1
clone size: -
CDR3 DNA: TGTGCCAGCAGCCCAAGTGGGCCCACGGGTGAGCAGTTCTTC
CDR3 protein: CASSPSGPTGEQFF

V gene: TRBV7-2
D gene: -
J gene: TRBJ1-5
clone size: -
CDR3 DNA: TGTGCCAGCAGACAGGGTTGGAATCAGCCCCAGCATTTT
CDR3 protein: CASRQGWNQPQHF

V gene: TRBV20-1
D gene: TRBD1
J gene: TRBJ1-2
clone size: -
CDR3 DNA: TGCAGTGCTAGTGGGACAGGTTATGGCTACACCTTC
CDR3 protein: CSASGTGYGYTF

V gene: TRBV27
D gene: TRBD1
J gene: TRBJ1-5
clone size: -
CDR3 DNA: TGTGCCAGCAGTTTATCGCTCCGGACAGGAGGGGATCAGCCCCAGCATTTT
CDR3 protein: CASSLSLRTGGDQPQHF

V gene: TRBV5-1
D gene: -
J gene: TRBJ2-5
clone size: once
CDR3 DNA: TGCGCCAGCAGCTTGGGGGACGGAAGCGTGGAGACCCAGTACTTC
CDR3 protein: CASSLGDGSVETQYF

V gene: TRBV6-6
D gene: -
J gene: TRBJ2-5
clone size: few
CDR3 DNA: TGTGCCAGCAGAGGTGGGGGTCAAGAGACCCAGTACTTC
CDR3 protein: CASRGGGQETQYF

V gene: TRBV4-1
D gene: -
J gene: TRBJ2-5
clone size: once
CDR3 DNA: TGCGCCAGCAGCCAAGTCCACGGCGGCAATGAGCAGTACTTC
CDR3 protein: CASSQVHGGNEQYF

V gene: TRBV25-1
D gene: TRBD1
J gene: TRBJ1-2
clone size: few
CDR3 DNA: TGTGCCAGCACAGGGGGCTACCACTACACCTTC
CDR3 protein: CASTGGYHYTF

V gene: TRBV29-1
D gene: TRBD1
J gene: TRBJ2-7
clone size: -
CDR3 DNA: TGCAGCGTGGAAACCGGGACAGGGGGCGGATACGAGCAGTACTTC
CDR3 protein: CSVETGTGGGYEQYF

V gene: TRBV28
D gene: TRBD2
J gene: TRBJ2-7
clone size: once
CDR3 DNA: TGTGCCAGCAGTCAGACCGGGACTAGCGGATTCGAGCAGTACTTC
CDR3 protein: CASSQTGTSGFEQYF

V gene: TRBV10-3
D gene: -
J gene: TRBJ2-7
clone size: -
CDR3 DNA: TGTGCCATCAGACATTACAGACAGAATTCCTCCTACGAGCAGTACTTC
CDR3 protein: CAIRHYRQNSSYEQYF

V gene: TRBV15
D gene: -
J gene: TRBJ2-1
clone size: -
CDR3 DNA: TGTGCCACCAGCAGAGACATCCTGAGGACATACAGCAATGAGCAGTTCTTC
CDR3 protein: CATSRDILRTYSNEQFF

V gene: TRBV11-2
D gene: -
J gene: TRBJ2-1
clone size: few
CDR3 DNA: TGTGCCATCCAATCCAGGAGAAATGAGCAGTTCTTC
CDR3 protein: CAIQSRRNEQFF

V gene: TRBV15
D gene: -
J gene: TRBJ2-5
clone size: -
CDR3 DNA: TGTGCCACCAGCAGAGACCCGTACCAAGAGACCCAGTACTTC
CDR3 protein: CATSRDPYQETQYF

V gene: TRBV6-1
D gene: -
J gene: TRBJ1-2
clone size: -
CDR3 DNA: TGTGCCAGCAGTTTCGGGACTTTCTATGGCTACACCTTC
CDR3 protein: CASSFGTFYGYTF

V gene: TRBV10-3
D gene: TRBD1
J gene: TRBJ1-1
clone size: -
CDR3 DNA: TGTGCCATCAGGGAGGGACAGGGCTTCACTGAAGCTTTCTTT
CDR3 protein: CAIREGQGFTEAFF

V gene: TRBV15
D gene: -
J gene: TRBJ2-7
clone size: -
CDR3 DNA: TGTGCCACCAGCAGAGGAGGGAATCCCTACGAGCAGTACTTC
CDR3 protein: CATSRGGNPYEQYF

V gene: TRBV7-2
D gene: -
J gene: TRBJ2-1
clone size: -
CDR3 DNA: TGTGCCAGCAGCTCCCGGGGGGCACCGAACAATGAGCAGTTCTTC
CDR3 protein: CASSSRGAPNNEQFF

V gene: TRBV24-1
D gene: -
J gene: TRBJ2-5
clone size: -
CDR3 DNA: TGTGCCACCAGTGGCTCTCGGGGGTATGAGGAGACCCAGTACTTC
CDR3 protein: CATSGSRGYEETQYF

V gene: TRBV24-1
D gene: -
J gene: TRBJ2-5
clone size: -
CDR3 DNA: TGTGCCACCAGTAGGGCGCGGGGAGAGGAGACCCAGTACTTC
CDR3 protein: CATSRARGEETQYF

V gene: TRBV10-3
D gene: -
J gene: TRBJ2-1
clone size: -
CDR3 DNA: TGTGCCATAAACAGGGCGGGGGACAATGAGCAGTTCTTC
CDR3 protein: CAINRAGDNEQFF

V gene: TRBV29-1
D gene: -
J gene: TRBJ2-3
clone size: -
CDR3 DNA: TGCAGCGCCGACAGTTCCGGAGGCACAGATACGCAGTATTTT
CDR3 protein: CSADSSGGTDTQYF

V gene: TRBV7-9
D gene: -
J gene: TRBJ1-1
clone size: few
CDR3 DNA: TGTGCCAGCAGCTCTACGGGGTGGGACGCTTTCTTT
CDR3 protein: CASSSTGWDAFF

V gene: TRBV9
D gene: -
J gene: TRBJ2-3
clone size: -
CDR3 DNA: TGTGCCAGCAGCCCCGGCGGCGAGATGTATACGCAGTATTTT
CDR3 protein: CASSPGGEMYTQYF

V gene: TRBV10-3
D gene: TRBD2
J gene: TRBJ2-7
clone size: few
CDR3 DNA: TGTGCCATCAGTGACCCGGGACTACCCACGGACGAGCAGTACTTC
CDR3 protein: CAISDPGLPTDEQYF

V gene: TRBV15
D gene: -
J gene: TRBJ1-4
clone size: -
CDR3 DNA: TGTGCCACCAGCAGAAACAGAGAGGGAGGGGGGGAAAAACTGTTTTTT
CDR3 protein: CATSRNREGGGEKLFF

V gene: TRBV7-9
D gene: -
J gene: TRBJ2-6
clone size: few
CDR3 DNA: TGTGCCAGCAGCGTGGACAGTTCTGGGGCCAACGTCCTGACTTTC
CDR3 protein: CASSVDSSGANVLTF

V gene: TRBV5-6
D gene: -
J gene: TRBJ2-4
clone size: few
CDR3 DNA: TGTGCCAGCAGTAACAGGAGGAACATTCAGTACTTC
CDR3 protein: CASSNRRNIQYF

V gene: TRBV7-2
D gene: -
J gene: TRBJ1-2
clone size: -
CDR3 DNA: TGTGCCAGCAACGGTAACCCCGGAGAAGAATCAGGCTACACCTTC
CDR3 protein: CASNGNPGEESGYTF

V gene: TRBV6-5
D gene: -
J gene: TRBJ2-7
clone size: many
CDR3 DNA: TGTGCCAGCGGCTACGAGCAGTACTTC
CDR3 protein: CASGYEQYF

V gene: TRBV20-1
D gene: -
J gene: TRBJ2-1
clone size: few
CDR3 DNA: TGCAGTGCTGACGAGTTTGGGACCCAGCACAATGAGCAGTTCTTC
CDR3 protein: CSADEFGTQHNEQFF

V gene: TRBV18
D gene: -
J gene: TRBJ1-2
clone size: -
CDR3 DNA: TGTGCCAGCTCAAGGGCCGGGGCAAGAGCCCGAGCTATCTATGGCTACACCTTC
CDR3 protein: CASSRAGARARAIYGYTF

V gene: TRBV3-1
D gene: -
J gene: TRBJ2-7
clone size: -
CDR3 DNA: TGTGCCAGCAGCCAGGTCCCCAGTCGAGCGTACGAGCAGTACTTC
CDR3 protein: CASSQVPSRAYEQYF

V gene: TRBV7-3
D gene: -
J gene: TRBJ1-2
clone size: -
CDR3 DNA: TGTGCCAGCAGCTTAACGGGGCGGGACACCCGCCCTGGTGGCTACACCTTC
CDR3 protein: CASSLTGRDTRPGGYTF

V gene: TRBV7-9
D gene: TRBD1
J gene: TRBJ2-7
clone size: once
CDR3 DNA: TGTGCCAGCAGCCAAGGACAGGGGCTGCCCTACGAGCAGTACTTC
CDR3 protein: CASSQGQGLPYEQYF

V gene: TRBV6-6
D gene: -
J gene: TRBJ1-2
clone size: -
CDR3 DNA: TGTGCCAGCAGTCTCACAGACCTAACGGGGGGCTACACCTTC
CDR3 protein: CASSLTDLTGGYTF

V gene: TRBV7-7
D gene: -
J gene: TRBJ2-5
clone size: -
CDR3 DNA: TGTGCTAGCAGCGCCGGAGGGACGCCACCCCAAGAGACCCAGTACTTC
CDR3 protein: CASSAGGTPPQETQYF

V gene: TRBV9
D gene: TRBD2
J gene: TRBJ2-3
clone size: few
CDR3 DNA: TGTGCCAGCAGCGTCGGGACTAGCGGGATGGCAGATACGCAGTATTTT
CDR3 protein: CASSVGTSGMADTQYF

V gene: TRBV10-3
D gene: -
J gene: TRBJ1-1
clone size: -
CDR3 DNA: TGTGCCGTAACTCGGGACACCTACACTGAAGCTTTCTTT
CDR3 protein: CAVTRDTYTEAFF